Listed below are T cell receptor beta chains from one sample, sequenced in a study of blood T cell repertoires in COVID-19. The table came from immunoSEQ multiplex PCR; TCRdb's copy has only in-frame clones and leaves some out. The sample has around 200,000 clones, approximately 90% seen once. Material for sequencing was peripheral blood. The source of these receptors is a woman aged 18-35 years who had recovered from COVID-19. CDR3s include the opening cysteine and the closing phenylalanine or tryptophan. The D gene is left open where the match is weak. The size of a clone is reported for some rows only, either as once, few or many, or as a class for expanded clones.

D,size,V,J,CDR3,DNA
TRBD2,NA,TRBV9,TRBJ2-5,CASSGGLAGAQETQYF,TGTGCCAGCAGCGGCGGACTAGCGGGGGCCCAAGAGACCCAGTACTTC
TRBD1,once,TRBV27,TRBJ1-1,CASSSQGFTEAFF,TGTGCCAGCAGTTCACAGGGGTTCACTGAAGCTTTCTTT
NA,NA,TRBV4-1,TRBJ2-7,CASSQQTGEDEQYF,TGCGCCAGCAGCCAACAAACAGGGGAGGACGAGCAGTACTTC
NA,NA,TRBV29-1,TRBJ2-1,CSVEGDEQFF,TGCAGCGTAGAGGGCGATGAGCAGTTCTTC
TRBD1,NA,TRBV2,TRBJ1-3,CASSRDRGAGNTIYF,TGTGCCAGCAGCCGGGACAGGGGGGCTGGAAACACCATATATTTT
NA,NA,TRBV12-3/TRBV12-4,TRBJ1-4,CASSGEWEEKLFF,TGTGCCAGCAGTGGGGAATGGGAGGAAAAACTGTTTTTT
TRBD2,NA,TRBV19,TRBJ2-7,CASTRSGSNEQYF,TGTGCCAGTACCCGTAGCGGGAGTAACGAGCAGTACTTC
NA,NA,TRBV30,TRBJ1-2,CAWSVLLRSYGYTF,TGTGCCTGGAGTGTACTATTGAGGAGCTATGGCTACACCTTC
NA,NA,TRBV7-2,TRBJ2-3,CASSLTDTQYF,TGTGCCAGCAGTCTCACAGATACGCAGTATTTT
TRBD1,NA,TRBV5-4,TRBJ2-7,CASSLPQGPSSYEQYF,TGTGCCAGCAGCTTGCCACAGGGGCCAAGCTCCTACGAGCAGTACTTC
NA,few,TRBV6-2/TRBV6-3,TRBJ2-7,CASSSRVNEQYF,TGTGCCAGCAGTTCCAGGGTCAACGAGCAGTACTTC
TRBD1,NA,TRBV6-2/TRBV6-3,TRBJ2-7,CASTPPSRTGQGIYEQYF,TGTGCCAGCACCCCCCCGTCCCGGACGGGACAGGGAATCTACGAGCAGTACTTC
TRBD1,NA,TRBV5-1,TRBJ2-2,CASSSTGGNTGELFF,TGCGCCAGCAGCAGTACAGGGGGGAACACCGGGGAGCTGTTTTTT
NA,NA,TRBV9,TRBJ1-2,CASSAGSGVGNGYTF,TGTGCCAGCAGCGCCGGTTCAGGGGTGGGGAATGGCTACACCTTC
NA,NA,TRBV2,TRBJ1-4,CASRATGNSVEKLFF,TGTGCCAGCAGAGCAACAGGGAACTCGGTTGAAAAACTGTTTTTT
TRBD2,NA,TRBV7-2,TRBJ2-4,CASSLVGGRVYDIQYF,TGTGCCAGCAGCTTAGTTGGAGGGAGGGTATACGACATTCAGTACTTC
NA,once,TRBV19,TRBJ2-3,CASRRRGGVGDTQYF,TGTGCCAGTCGCCGTAGGGGGGGAGTCGGGGATACGCAGTATTTT
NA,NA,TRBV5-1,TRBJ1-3,CASSLGQGNTIYF,TGCGCCAGCAGCTTGGGACAGGGAAACACCATATATTTT
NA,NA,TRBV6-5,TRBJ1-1,CASSRWGGNTEAFF,TGTGCCAGCAGTCGTTGGGGGGGGAACACTGAAGCTTTCTTT
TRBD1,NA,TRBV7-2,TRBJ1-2,CASSGGQGNYGYTF,TGTGCCAGCAGCGGGGGACAGGGTAACTATGGCTACACCTTC
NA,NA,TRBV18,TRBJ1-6,CASSPNRSPARGNSPLHF,TGTGCCAGCTCACCAAATAGGTCCCCCGCACGGGGAAATTCACCCCTCCACTTT
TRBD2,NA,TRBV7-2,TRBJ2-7,CASSLGGGRRSSYEQYF,TGTGCCAGCAGCTTAGGAGGCGGGAGACGGAGCTCCTACGAGCAGTACTTC
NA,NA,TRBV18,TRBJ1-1,CASSPTGYLEAFF,TGTGCCAGCTCACCAACCGGGTACCTTGAAGCTTTCTTT
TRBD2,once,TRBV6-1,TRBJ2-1,CASSVGLAGVDNEQFF,TGTGCCAGCAGTGTCGGACTAGCGGGAGTCGACAATGAGCAGTTCTTC
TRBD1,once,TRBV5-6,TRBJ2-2,CASSGGTGSTGELFF,TGTGCCAGCAGCGGGGGGACAGGGAGCACCGGGGAGCTGTTTTTT
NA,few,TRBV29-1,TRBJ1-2,CSVVWGSDYGYTF,TGCAGCGTTGTTTGGGGCAGTGACTATGGCTACACCTTC
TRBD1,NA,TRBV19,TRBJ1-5,CASSPQGYNQPQHF,TGTGCCAGTAGCCCACAGGGGTACAATCAGCCCCAGCATTTT
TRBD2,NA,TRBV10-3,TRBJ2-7,CATRLAGESEQYF,TGTGCCACCAGACTAGCGGGAGAGTCCGAGCAGTACTTC
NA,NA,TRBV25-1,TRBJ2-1,CASSESRAHEQFF,TGTGCCAGCAGTGAATCCAGGGCCCATGAGCAGTTCTTC